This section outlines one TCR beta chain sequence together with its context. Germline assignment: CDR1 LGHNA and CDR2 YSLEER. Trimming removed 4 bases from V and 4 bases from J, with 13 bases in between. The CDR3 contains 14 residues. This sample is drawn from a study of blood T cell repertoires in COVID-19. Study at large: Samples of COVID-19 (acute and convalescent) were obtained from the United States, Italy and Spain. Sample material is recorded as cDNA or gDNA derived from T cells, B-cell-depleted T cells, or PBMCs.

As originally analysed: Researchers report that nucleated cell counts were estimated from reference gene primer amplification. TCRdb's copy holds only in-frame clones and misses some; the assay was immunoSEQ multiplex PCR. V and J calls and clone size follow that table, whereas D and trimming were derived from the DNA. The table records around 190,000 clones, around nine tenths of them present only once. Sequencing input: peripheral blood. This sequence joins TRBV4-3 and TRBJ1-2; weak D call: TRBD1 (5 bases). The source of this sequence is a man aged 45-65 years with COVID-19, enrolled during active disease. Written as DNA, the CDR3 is TGCGCCAGCAGCCCAAGATGGGGCCCCTATGGCTACACCTTC. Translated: CASSPRWGPYGYTF.